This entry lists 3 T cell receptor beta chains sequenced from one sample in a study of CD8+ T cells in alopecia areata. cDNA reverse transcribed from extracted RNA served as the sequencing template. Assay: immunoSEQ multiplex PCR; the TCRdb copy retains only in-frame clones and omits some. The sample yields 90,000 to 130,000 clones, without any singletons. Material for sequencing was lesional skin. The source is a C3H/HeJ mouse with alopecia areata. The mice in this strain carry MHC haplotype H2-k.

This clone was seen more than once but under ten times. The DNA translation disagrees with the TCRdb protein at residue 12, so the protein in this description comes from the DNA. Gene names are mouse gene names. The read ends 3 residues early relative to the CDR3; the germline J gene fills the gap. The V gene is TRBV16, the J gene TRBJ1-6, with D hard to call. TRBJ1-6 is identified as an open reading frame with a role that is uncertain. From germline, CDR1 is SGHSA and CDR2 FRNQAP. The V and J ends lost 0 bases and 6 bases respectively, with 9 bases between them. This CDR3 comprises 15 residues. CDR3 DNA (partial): TGTGCAAGCAGCTTAGAACAGAAACTTAATTCGCCC. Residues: CASSLEQKLNSP. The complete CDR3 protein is CASSLEQKLNSPLYF.

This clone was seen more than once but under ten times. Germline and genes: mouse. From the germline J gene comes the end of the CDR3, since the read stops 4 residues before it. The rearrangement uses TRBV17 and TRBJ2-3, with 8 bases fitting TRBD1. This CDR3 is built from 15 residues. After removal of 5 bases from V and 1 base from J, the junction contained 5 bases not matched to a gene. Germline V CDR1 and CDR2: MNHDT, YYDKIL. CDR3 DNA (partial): TGTGCTAGCAGTCTCGACAGGGGAGGTGCAGAA. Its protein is CASSLDRGGAE. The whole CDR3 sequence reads CASSLDRGGAETLYF.

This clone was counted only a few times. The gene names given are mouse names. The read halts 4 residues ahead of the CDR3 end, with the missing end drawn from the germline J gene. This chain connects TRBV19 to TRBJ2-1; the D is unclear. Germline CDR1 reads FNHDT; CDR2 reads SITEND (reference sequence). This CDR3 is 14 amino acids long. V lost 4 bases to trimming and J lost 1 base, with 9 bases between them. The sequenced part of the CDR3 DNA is TGTGCCAGCAGTCCCCCCCAAAACTATGCT. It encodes CASSPPQNYA. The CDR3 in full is CASSPPQNYAEQFF.